These 23 T cell receptor beta chains came from one sample sequenced in a study of CD8+ T cells in alopecia areata. Extraction of RNA preceded its reverse transcription into cDNA, which served as the sequencing template. Using immunoSEQ multiplex PCR, the repertoire was profiled, and TCRdb retains in-frame clones only, with some absent. The sample consists of roughly 250,000 clones, roughly two thirds of them appearing once. This material consisted of CD4+ T cells sorted from blood, taken at week 0. These receptors all stem from a human donor with alopecia areata.

The V call is TRBV27, the J call TRBJ1-6; tentative D call: TRBD1 (6 bases). This CDR3 spans 13 amino acids. V was trimmed by 6 bases and J by 7 bases, leaving 10 bases between them. Germline V gene lookup returns CDR1 MNHEY and CDR2 SMNVEV (reference sequence). The CDR3 here is CASSWTANSPLHF. CDR3 DNA: TGTGCCAGCAGCTGGACAGCCAATTCACCCCTCCACTTT.

The rearrangement joins TRBV9 to TRBJ2-7; TRBD1 agrees at 9 bases. The V gene's germline CDR1 is SGDLS and CDR2 YYNGEE. The CDR3 has 16 amino acids. Trimming cost V 0 bases and J 1 base; bases outside gene matches: 5. The DNA for the CDR3 is TGTGCCAGCAGCGTAGGTGCGGGACAGGGATCCTACGAGCAGTACTTC. This translates into CASSVGAGQGSYEQYF.

The chain has TRBV7-2 and TRBJ2-3; D is uncertain. The germline V gene encodes CDR1 SGHTA and CDR2 FQGNSA. V lost 4 bases, J lost 2 bases, and 10 bases lay in between. The CDR3 length is 14 residues. In nucleotides, the CDR3 is TGTGCCAGCAGCTACCTAGGAGCCACAGATACGCAGTATTTT. Translating gives CASSYLGATDTQYF.

The V gene is TRBV29-1, the J gene TRBJ1-4, with 9 bases that match TRBD1. CDR1 and CDR2 from the germline V gene are SQVTM and ANQGSEA. V lost 7 bases to trimming and J lost 5 bases; unmatched junction nucleotides: 5. CDR3 length: 13 amino acids. CDR3 nucleotides: TGCAGCGCCCAGGACAGGGGAAATGAAAAACTGTTTTTT. Protein: CSAQDRGNEKLFF.

The V and J genes are TRBV30 and TRBJ2-3, with a weak D call TRBD1 (6 bases). Germline assignment: CDR1 GTSNPN and CDR2 SVGIG (reference sequence). V was cut by 2 bases and J by 0 bases, with 12 bases left in between. This CDR3 comprises 15 residues. The CDR3 bases are TGTGCCTGGAGTAGGAACAGGGATAGCACAGATACGCAGTATTTT. Its translation is CAWSRNRDSTDTQYF.

The V gene is TRBV5-4, the J gene TRBJ1-1, with TRBD1 as a possible D gene (6 bases). Between the trimmed V and J ends, which lost 2 bases and 11 bases, there was a span of 19 bases. This CDR3 has 14 residues. Germline assignment: CDR1 SGHNT and CDR2 YYREEE (reference sequence). CDR3 sequence (DNA): TGTGCCAGCAGCTTTAGACAGGCGGATGCTGGGGCTTTCTTT. Protein sequence: CASSFRQADAGAFF. The entire variable domain, with the rest obtained from reference TRBV5-4 and TRBJ1-1, is as follows: ETGVTQSPTHLIKTRGQQVTLRCSSQSGHNTVSWYQQALGQGPQFIFQYYREEENGRGNFPPRFSGLQFPNYSSELNVNALELDDSALYLCASSFRQADAGAFFGQGTRLTVV.

Concerning this clone: Other DNA sequences in this specimen translate into the identical CDR3. The rearrangement links TRBV29-1 to TRBJ2-1; D is ambiguous. The germline V gene has CDR1 SQVTM and CDR2 ANQGSEA. Deletions cut 6 bases from V and 0 bases from J, with 9 bases between. CDR3 length: 13 amino acids. The DNA for the CDR3 is TGCAGCGTCTCTAGTAGCTCCTACAATGAGCAGTTCTTC. Translating it yields CSVSSSSYNEQFF.

Notes on this clone: Sequence at one end of the junction differs from germline and may be a read error. This chain's CDR3 is CASSRGQQETQYF. The CDR3 DNA sequence: TGTGCTAGCAGCAGGGGACAGCAAGAGACCCAGTACTTC. The genes are TRBV7-7 and TRBJ2-5; 7 bases fit TRBD1. The CDR3 loop spans 13 amino acids. The germline V gene has CDR1 SSHAT and CDR2 FNYEAQ (reference sequence).

The chain carries TRBV30 and TRBJ1-1; D is undetermined. Germline CDR1 and CDR2: GTSNPN and SVGIG (reference sequence). Trimming pared 4 bases from V and 5 bases from J, leaving 14 bases between. The CDR3 is 13 amino acids. CDR3 sequence: CAWTSSRKTEAFF. CDR3 DNA: TGTGCCTGGACCTCTTCGCGGAAGACTGAAGCTTTCTTT.

The chain joins TRBV29-1 to TRBJ2-7, with TRBD1 matching 9 bases. After removal of 4 bases from V and 3 bases from J, the junction contained 4 bases not matched to a gene. The CDR3 runs 13 residues. Per germline, CDR1 SQVTM and CDR2 ANQGSEA. The CDR3 is CSVAKTGGYEQYF. The CDR3 DNA reads as TGCAGCGTTGCAAAGACAGGGGGCTACGAGCAGTACTTC.

This clone was detected a few times. The genes are TRBV2 and TRBJ1-6; the D is unclear. This CDR3 spans 15 amino acids. Per germline, CDR1 SNHLY and CDR2 FYNNEI. V was trimmed by 3 bases and J by 10 bases, leaving 16 bases between them. CDR3 sequence (DNA): TGTGCCAGCAGTGATTGGCTTGGGAGTGCCTCACCCCTCCACTTT. It translates to CASSDWLGSASPLHF.

This CDR3 is CAWSVRGRGAEQFF. For the CDR3, the DNA is TGTGCCTGGAGTGTACGAGGCAGGGGCGCAGAGCAGTTCTTC. The chain links TRBV30 to TRBJ2-1; possible D gene TRBD1, 6 bases. The V end was cut by 0 bases, the J end by 10 bases, with 16 bases between. The CDR3 sequence is 14 residues long. Germline V gene sequence: CDR1 GTSNPN, CDR2 SVGIG (reference sequence).

This chain connects TRBV27 to TRBJ1-1; the match to TRBD1 covers 7 bases. The V segment lost 0 bases and the J segment 1 base; nucleotides outside the gene matches: 2. Germline V gives CDR1 MNHEY, CDR2 SMNVEV (reference sequence). This CDR3 contains 15 residues. This CDR3 reads CASSLSGQPNTEAFF. CDR3 nucleotides: TGTGCCAGCAGTTTATCGGGACAGCCGAACACTGAAGCTTTCTTT.

This clone was seen only a few times. The V gene is TRBV19, the J gene TRBJ2-6; D unresolved. Germline V gene data show CDR1 as LNHDA and CDR2 as SQIVND (reference sequence). V was cut by 5 bases and J by 2 bases, with 10 bases left in between. The CDR3 is 15 residues long. The CDR3 sequence: CASSRTAPGANVLTF. CDR3 in DNA: TGTGCCAGTAGTCGGACGGCCCCTGGGGCCAACGTCCTGACTTTC.

This sequence joins TRBV9 and TRBJ1-5, with 7 bases identical to TRBD1. J was trimmed by 4 bases and V by 7 bases; bases with no gene match: 2. CDR3 size: 12 residues. CDR1 and CDR2 from the germline V gene are SGDLS and YYNGEE. The CDR3 coding sequence is TGTGCCAGCGGACAGGTGAATCAGCCCCAGCATTTT. This codes for CASGQVNQPQHF.

The rearrangement joins TRBV2 to TRBJ1-2; perhaps TRBD1 as D (5 bases). The length of the CDR3 is 13 residues. Trimming stripped 4 bases from V and 13 bases from J, with 19 bases between. Germline V gene sequence: CDR1 SNHLY, CDR2 FYNNEI. The CDR3 loop is CASSARTPGGGTF. The CDR3 DNA reads as TGTGCCAGCAGTGCGAGGACTCCCGGGGGAGGCACCTTC.

This chain connects TRBV5-5 to TRBJ2-5; 9 bases are a match to TRBD1. Germline assignment: CDR1 SGHKS and CDR2 YYEKEE (reference sequence). This CDR3 has 14 residues. The V segment lost 7 bases and the J segment 3 bases; nucleotides outside the gene matches: 7. CDR3 DNA: TGTGCCAGCCGAGCCGGACAGGGGAAAGAGACCCAGTACTTC. This translates into CASRAGQGKETQYF.

V gene TRBV30 combines with J gene TRBJ1-6; D might be TRBD1 (5 bases). Trimming left V 1 base short and J 8 bases short, with 18 bases between. Germline V lookup: CDR1 GTSNPN, CDR2 SVGIG (reference sequence). The CDR3 is 16 amino acids. This CDR3 is CAWSAPRGVGDSPLHF. The CDR3 region has the DNA TGTGCCTGGAGTGCACCTCGGGGGGTCGGTGATTCACCCCTCCACTTT.

This clone came up once. Other nucleotide sequences from this sample produce the same CDR3. J is TRBJ2-5 and V is TRBV30; D is unresolved. CDR3 length: 10 amino acids. Germline CDR1 is GTSNPN and CDR2 is SVGIG (reference sequence). V was trimmed by 3 bases and J by 5 bases, leaving 4 bases between them. As DNA, the CDR3 is TGTGCCTGGAGCGGCGAGACCCAGTACTTC. Amino acids: CAWSGETQYF.

The gene calls are TRBV18 and TRBJ2-7; 7 bases align to TRBD1. Trimming took 5 bases from V and 0 from J; bases not matched to a gene: 4. Per the germline V gene, CDR1 is KGHSH and CDR2 is LQKENI. This CDR3 has 14 residues. The CDR3 sequence is CASSWTGSSYEQYF. CDR3 coding DNA: TGTGCCAGCTCATGGACAGGTAGCTCCTACGAGCAGTACTTC.

This clone showed up just once. The J gene is TRBJ2-5, the V gene TRBV29-1; either TRBD1 or TRBD2 may supply D (5 bases each). The V gene's germline CDR1 is SQVTM and CDR2 ANQGSEA. CDR3 length: 14 residues. V was pared by 7 bases and J by 5 bases, with 20 bases between. The CDR3: CSADRGQGGETQYF. Written as DNA, the CDR3 is TGCAGCGCCGACCGAGGGCAGGGCGGGGAGACCCAGTACTTC.

This chain links TRBV7-2 with TRBJ2-7; a possible D gene is TRBD1 (6 bases). CDR3 size: 13 residues. Germline V lookup: CDR1 SGHTA, CDR2 FQGNSA. V was clipped by 5 bases and J by 2 bases, with 10 bases between them. CDR3: CASSVTGPYEQYF. CDR3 coding DNA: TGTGCCAGCAGCGTGACAGGTCCCTACGAGCAGTACTTC.

This clone showed up just a few times. The rearrangement links TRBV2 to TRBJ1-1; D unresolved. Germline V gene sequence: CDR1 SNHLY, CDR2 FYNNEI. This CDR3 has 12 residues. Trimming shortened V by 8 bases and J by 0 bases, and 7 bases separated the two germline ends. DNA for the CDR3: TGTGCCAGCTCTTGGGTGAACACTGAAGCTTTCTTT. Residues: CASSWVNTEAFF.